The present TCR beta chain was sequenced within a study of shared clonotypes between healthy human individuals. For the study at large: The cohort comprised a couple of women and a few men. Their ages spanned 18 to 49 years.

As for this clone: What it recognizes is unknown.

Points from the study as a whole: Only blood samples were collected, and tissue repertoires likely differ. Limited genetic and exposure-history diversity came from having few donors.

Trimming took 3 bases from V and 1 from J, leaving 9 bases between them. The CDR3 has 14 amino acids. CDR1 is SEHNR, CDR2 FQNEAQ, per germline (reference sequence). The authors ran the assay at deep level. Clones were read by immunoSEQ multiplex PCR, and TCRdb kept only the in-frame ones, dropping some. The table includes 400,000 to 500,000 clones, 70% to 80% detected once. This chain joins TRBV7-9 and TRBJ1-2; TRBD1 is a possible D gene (5 bases). Sequencing was done on a sample of PBMCs. This TCR derives from a middle-aged woman in good health. Some clones in this sample may be carry-over from other donors' samples. The CDR3, as DNA: TGTGCCAGCAGCTTTTCAGGGAATAACTATGGCTACACCTTC. It encodes CASSFSGNNYGYTF.